The clone carrying this T cell receptor (beta chain) was counted between two and nine times. These data belong to a study of cytomegalovirus exposure and HLA in healthy donors. Data came from immunoSEQ multiplex PCR; TCRdb stores just in-frame clones and leaves some out. The data show about 220,000 clones, around 88% seen once. V dropped 5 bases and J dropped 5; count of bases not matched to a gene: 5. Germline CDR1 reads MRHNA; CDR2 reads SNTAGT. This CDR3 is 14 amino acids long. This sequence was found in a young woman in good health and CMV-seronegative. The source material was PBMCs. The rearrangement joins TRBV6-4 to TRBJ2-3, with 9 nucleotides matching TRBD2. Written as DNA, the CDR3 is TGTGCCAGCAGTACCTTAGCGGGAGAAGATACGCAGTATTTT. This translates into CASSTLAGEDTQYF.